This entry concerns a single T cell receptor (beta chain). These data are taken from a study of blood T cell repertoires in COVID-19. Study-wide background: Acute and convalescent COVID-19 samples came from the United States, Italy and Spain.

This CDR3 has 15 amino acids. The V gene's germline CDR1 is SEHNR and CDR2 FQNEAQ (reference sequence). The junction had 7 bases not matched to a gene; V was cut back by 5 bases and J by 4 bases. The repertoire was sequenced with immunoSEQ multiplex PCR; TCRdb's copy has only in-frame clones and lacks some. The profile shows approximately 250,000 clones, roughly 83% of them singletons. This receptor was taken from a woman aged 50 to 60 with acute or convalescent COVID-19. The sequencing sample was made of peripheral blood. The J gene is TRBJ1-4, the V gene TRBV7-9, with 7 nucleotides matching TRBD1. The CDR3 DNA reads as TGTGCCAGCAGCAGGGGGGACAGCGATAATGAAAAACTGTTTTTT. Translating gives CASSRGDSDNEKLFF.